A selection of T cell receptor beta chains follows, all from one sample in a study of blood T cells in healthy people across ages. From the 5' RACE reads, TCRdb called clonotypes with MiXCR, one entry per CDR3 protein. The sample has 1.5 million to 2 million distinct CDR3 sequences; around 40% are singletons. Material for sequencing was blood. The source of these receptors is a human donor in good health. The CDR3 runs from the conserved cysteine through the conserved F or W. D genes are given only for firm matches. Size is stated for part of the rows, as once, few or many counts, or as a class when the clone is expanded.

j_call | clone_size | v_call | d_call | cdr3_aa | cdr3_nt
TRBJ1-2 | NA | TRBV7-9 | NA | CTSSIGGTGGVHGYTF | TGTACCAGCAGCATAGGGGGAACGGGGGGCGTGCATGGCTACACCTTC
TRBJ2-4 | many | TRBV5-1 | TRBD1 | CASSQDRDVQYF | TGCGCCAGCAGCCAGGACAGGGACGTTCAGTACTTC
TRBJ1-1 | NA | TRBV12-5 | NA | CASGLAENTEAFF | TGTGCTAGTGGCCTCGCAGAGAACACTGAAGCTTTCTTT
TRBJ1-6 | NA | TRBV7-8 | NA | CASSPDSLGGPLHF | TGTGCCAGCAGCCCTGACAGTCTGGGTGGGCCCCTCCACTTT
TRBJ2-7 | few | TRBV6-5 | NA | CASSSPSELYQYEQYF | TGTGCCAGCAGTTCCCCGTCAGAGTTATACCAGTACGAGCAGTACTTC
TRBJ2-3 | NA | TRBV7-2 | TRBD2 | CASSLLAVADTQYF | TGTGCCAGCAGCTTGCTAGCGGTGGCGGATACGCAGTATTTT
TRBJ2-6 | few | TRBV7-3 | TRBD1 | CASSLSGQAGANVLTF | TGTGCCAGCAGCTTAAGTGGACAGGCTGGGGCCAACGTCCTGACTTTC
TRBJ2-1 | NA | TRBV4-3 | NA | CASSQDVGSYNEQFF | TGCGCCAGCAGCCAAGATGTGGGCTCCTACAATGAGCAGTTCTTC
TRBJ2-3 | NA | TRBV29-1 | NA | CSPTGDKSTDTQYF | TGCAGCCCGACCGGGGACAAAAGCACAGATACGCAGTATTTT
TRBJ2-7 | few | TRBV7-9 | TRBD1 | CASSLTGGFVRGEQYF | TGTGCCAGCAGCTTAACAGGGGGGTTTGTTCGAGGCGAGCAGTACTTC
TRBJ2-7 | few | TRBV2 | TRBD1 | CATSGQGAYEQYF | TGTGCCACCTCGGGACAGGGGGCTTACGAGCAGTACTTC
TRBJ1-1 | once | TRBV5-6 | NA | CASSFELYRGTEAFF | TGTGCCAGCAGCTTCGAACTTTACCGAGGCACTGAAGCTTTCTTT
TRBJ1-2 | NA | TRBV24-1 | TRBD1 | CATSDPLTGSYGYTF | TGTGCCACCAGTGATCCTTTGACAGGGTCCTATGGCTACACCTTC
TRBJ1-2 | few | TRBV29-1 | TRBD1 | CSAWDSKNYGYTF | TGCAGCGCGTGGGACAGTAAAAACTATGGCTACACCTTC
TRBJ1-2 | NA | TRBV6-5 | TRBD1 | CASSNRQGNGYTF | TGTGCCAGCAGTAACCGACAGGGTAATGGCTACACCTTC
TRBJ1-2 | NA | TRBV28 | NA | CASKEPFANYGYTF | TGTGCCAGCAAGGAGCCATTCGCTAACTATGGCTACACCTTC
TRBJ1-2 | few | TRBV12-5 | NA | CASGPSGRGYGYTF | TGTGCTAGTGGTCCCTCAGGCAGGGGCTATGGCTACACCTTC
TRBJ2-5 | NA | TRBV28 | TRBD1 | CASRGQGAPGYF | TGTGCCAGCAGGGGACAGGGGGCTCCTGGGTACTTC
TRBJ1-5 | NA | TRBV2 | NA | CASSDSVGDQPQHF | TGTGCCAGCAGCGATAGTGTGGGGGATCAGCCCCAGCATTTT
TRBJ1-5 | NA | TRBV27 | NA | CASSLRTVGQPQHF | TGTGCCAGCAGTTTGAGGACAGTCGGACAGCCCCAGCATTTT
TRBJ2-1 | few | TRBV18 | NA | CASSSSGEVFNEQFF | TGTGCCAGCTCATCAAGCGGTGAAGTGTTCAATGAGCAGTTCTTC
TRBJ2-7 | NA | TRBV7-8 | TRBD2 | CASTREGYIYEQYF | TGTGCCAGTACCCGGGAGGGATACATCTACGAGCAGTACTTC
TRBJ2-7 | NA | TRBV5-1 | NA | CASSFGGYDEQYF | TGCGCCAGCAGCTTCGGAGGTTACGACGAGCAGTACTTC
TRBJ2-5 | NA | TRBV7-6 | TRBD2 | CASSPREGKETQYF | TGTGCCAGCAGCCCTCGGGAGGGGAAAGAGACCCAGTACTTC
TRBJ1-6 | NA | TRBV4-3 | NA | CASSQEALSSYNSPLHF | TGCGCCAGCAGCCAAGAGGCCCTTAGCTCCTATAATTCACCCCTCCACTTT
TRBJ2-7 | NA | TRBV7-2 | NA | CASSFSAGRNYEQYF | TGTGCCAGCAGCTTTAGTGCAGGGAGGAACTACGAGCAGTACTTC
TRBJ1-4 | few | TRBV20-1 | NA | CSARVGVEKLFF | TGCAGTGCTAGAGTAGGGGTCGAAAAACTGTTTTTT
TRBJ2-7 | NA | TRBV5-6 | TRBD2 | CASNLLTSPYTTEQYF | TGTGCCAGCAACTTGTTGACTAGCCCCTACACTACCGAGCAGTACTTC
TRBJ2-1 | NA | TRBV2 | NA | CGSRRQDSHNEQFF | TGTGGCAGCAGACGCCAAGACAGCCACAATGAGCAGTTCTTC
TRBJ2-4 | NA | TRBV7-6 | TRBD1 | CAGSLTGGLGEQYF | TGTGCCGGCAGCTTAACAGGGGGCTTGGGGGAGCAGTACTTC
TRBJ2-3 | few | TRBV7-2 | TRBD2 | CASSFGASGADTQYF | TGTGCCAGCAGCTTCGGAGCTAGCGGGGCAGATACGCAGTATTTT
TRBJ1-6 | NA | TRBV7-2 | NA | CASSLAWAGVGSPLHF | TGTGCCAGCAGCTTAGCCTGGGCAGGGGTTGGTTCACCCCTCCACTTT
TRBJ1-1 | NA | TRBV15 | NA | CATSLRGNTEAFF | TGTGCCACCAGCCTACGAGGGAACACTGAAGCTTTCTTT
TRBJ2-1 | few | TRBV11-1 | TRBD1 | CASSRDDRVVGNEQFF | TGTGCCAGCAGCAGAGACGACAGGGTGGTGGGAAATGAGCAGTTCTTC
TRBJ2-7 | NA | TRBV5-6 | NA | CASRLRGSIYEQYF | TGTGCCAGCCGCCTTAGGGGGTCGATCTACGAGCAGTACTTC
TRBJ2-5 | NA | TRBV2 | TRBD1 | CASNGQGAQETQYF | TGTGCCAGCAATGGACAGGGTGCCCAAGAGACCCAGTACTTC
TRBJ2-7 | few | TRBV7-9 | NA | CASSMDPYEQYF | TGTGCCAGCAGCATGGACCCCTACGAGCAGTACTTC
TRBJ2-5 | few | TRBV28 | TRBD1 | CASRQGGETQYF | TGTGCCAGCAGACAGGGGGGAGAGACCCAGTACTTC
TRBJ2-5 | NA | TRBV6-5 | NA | CASSYGVTGGTQYF | TGTGCCAGCAGTTACGGGGTGACAGGCGGGACCCAGTACTTC
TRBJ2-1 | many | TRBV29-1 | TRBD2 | CSVEGLLINEQFF | TGCAGCGTTGAGGGACTACTTATCAATGAGCAGTTCTTC
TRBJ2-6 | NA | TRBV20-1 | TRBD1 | CSARDPGGAGANVLTF | TGCAGTGCTAGAGACCCAGGGGGCGCTGGGGCCAACGTCCTGACTTTC
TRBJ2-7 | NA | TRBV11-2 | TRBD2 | CASSLDDSGVGLYEQYF | TGTGCCAGCAGCTTAGATGACAGCGGGGTGGGACTCTACGAGCAGTACTTC
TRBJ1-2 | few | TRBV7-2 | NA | CASSLEGGQGNYGYTF | TGTGCCAGCAGCTTAGAGGGGGGGCAGGGGAACTATGGCTACACCTTC
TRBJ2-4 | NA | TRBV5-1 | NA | CASSSETTWEQYF | TGCGCCAGCAGCTCCGAGACCACCTGGGAGCAGTACTTC
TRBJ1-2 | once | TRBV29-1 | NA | CSSQDSPNYGYTF | TGCAGCTCCCAGGACAGTCCTAACTATGGCTACACCTTC
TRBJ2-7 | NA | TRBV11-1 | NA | CAGSSYSTATPYEQYF | TGTGCCGGCAGCTCTTACTCGACAGCCACCCCTTACGAGCAGTACTTC
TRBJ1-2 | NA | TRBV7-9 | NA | CASSRDDWGAVYGYTF | TGTGCCAGCAGCCGGGATGATTGGGGGGCGGTCTATGGCTACACCTTC
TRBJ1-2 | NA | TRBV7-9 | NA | CASSPREPFGYTF | TGTGCCAGCAGCCCTCGGGAGCCCTTCGGCTACACCTTC
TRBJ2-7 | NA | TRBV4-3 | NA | CASSQEEGAGEQYF | TGCGCCAGCAGCCAAGAGGAAGGGGCTGGCGAGCAGTACTTC
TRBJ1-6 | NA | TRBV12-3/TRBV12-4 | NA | CASSPTLVSPLHF | TGTGCCAGCAGTCCTACCCTCGTTTCACCCCTCCACTTT
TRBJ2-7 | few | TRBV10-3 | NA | CAIGGVSYEQYF | TGTGCCATCGGAGGGGTTTCCTACGAGCAGTACTTC
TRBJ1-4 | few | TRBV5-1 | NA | CASRGGPNEKLFF | TGCGCCAGCCGGGGAGGACCTAATGAAAAACTGTTTTTT
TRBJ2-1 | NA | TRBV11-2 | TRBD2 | CASSLGRLAGATYNEQFF | TGTGCCAGCAGCTTAGGCCGACTAGCGGGGGCCACCTACAATGAGCAGTTCTTC